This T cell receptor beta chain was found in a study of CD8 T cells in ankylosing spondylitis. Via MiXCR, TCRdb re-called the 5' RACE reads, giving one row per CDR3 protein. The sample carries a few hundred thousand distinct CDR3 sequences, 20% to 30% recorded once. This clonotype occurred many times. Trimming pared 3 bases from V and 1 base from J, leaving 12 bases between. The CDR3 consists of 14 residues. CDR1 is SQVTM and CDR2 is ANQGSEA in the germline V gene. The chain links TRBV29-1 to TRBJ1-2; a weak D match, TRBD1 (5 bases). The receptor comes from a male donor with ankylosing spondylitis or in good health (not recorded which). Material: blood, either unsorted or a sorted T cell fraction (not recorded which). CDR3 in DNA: TGCAGCGTTGAGGGGTCAGGGAATAACTATGGCTACACCTTC. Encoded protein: CSVEGSGNNYGYTF.